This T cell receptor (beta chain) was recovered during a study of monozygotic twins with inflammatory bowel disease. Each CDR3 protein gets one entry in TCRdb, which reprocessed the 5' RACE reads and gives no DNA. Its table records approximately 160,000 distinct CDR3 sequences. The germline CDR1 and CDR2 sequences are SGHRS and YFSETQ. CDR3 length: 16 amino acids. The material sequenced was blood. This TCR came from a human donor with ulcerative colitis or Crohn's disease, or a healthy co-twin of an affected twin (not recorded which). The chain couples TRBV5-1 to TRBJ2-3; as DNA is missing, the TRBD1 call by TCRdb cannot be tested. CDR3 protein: CASSLGTGRGTDTQYF.